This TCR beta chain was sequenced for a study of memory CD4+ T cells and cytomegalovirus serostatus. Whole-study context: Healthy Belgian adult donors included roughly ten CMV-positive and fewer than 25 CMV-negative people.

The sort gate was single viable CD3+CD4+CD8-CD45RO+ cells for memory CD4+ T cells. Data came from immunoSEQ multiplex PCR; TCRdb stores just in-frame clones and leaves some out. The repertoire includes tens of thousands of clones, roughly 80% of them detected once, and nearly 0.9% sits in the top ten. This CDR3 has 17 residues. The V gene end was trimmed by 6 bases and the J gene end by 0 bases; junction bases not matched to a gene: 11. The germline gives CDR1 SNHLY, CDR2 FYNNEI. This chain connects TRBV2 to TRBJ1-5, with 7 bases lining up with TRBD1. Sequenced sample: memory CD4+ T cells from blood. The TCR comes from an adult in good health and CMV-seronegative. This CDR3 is CASRATGDPYSNQPQHF. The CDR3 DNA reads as TGTGCCAGCAGGGCCACAGGGGACCCTTATAGCAATCAGCCCCAGCATTTT.